This T cell receptor beta chain appears in the sequencing data of a study of OX40 agonist ivuxolimab in advanced cancers. General observations from the study: The 0.1-3.0 mg/kg partial responders had among the lowest clonal expansion.

This CDR3 spans 15 amino acids. The V end lost 7 bases, the J end lost 4 bases, and 17 bases lay between the germline ends. Germline V gives CDR1 SNHLY, CDR2 FYNNEI. On this clone itself: Its matching antigen is unknown.

Clones were read by immunoSEQ multiplex PCR, and TCRdb kept only the in-frame ones, dropping some. The table has around 100,000 clones, approximately 90% seen once; the top ten hold roughly 0.53%. Sequenced material: CD4+ or CD8+ T cells sorted from blood, taken in a trial of the OX40 agonist ivuxolimab. The chain has TRBV2 and TRBJ2-1; TRBD2 might be the D (6 bases). This clonotype was obtained from an adult with an advanced solid tumor such as melanoma, head and neck, liver or kidney cancer. The CDR3 region is CASKGSGTGYNEQFF. In nucleotides, the CDR3 is TGTGCCAGCAAAGGATCCGGGACTGGGTACAATGAGCAGTTCTTC. The full variable domain, completed using reference TRBV2 and TRBJ2-1, is EPEVTQTPSHQVTQMGQEVILRCVPISNHLYFYWYRQILGQKVEFLVSFYNNEISEKSEIFDDQFSVERPDGSNFTLKIRSTKLEDSAMYFCASKGSGTGYNEQFFGPGTRLTVL.